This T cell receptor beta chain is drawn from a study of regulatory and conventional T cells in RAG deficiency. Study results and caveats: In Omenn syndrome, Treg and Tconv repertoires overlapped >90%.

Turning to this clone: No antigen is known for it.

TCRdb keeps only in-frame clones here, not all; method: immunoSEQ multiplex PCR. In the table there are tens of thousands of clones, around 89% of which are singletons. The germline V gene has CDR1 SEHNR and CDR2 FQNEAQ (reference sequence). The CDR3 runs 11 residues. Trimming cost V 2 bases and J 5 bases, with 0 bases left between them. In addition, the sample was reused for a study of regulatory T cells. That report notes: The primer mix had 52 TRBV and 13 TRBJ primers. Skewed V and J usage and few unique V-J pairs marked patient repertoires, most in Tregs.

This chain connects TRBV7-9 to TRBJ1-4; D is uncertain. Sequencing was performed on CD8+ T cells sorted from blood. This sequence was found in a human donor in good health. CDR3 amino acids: CASSLNEKLFF. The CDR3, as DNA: TGTGCCAGCAGCTTAAATGAAAAACTGTTTTTT.